What follows are 29 T cell receptor beta chains derived from one specimen sequenced in a study of cytomegalovirus exposure and HLA in healthy donors. The PCR made use of 60 Vbeta and 13 Jbeta primers. The table came from immunoSEQ multiplex PCR; TCRdb's copy has only in-frame clones and leaves some out. The data show about 130,000 clones, with over 75% seen just once and approximately 4% held by the top ten. What was sequenced was PBMCs. The receptors originated from a man aged 18 to 30 in good health and CMV-seropositive.

This chain uses TRBV5-6 with TRBJ2-5; 8 bases are shared with TRBD1. J gave up 3 bases and V 3 bases, and 7 bases lay outside the gene matches. The CDR3 has 15 residues. Germline values: CDR1 SGHDT, CDR2 YYEEEE. The CDR3 sequence is CASSSRQGLEETQYF. CDR3 DNA: TGTGCCAGCAGCTCCCGACAGGGGCTCGAAGAGACCCAGTACTTC.

The chain has TRBV10-3 and TRBJ1-4, with 8 bases that match TRBD1. The CDR3 covers 16 residues. J gave up 7 bases and V 4 bases, and 11 bases lay outside the gene matches. In germline, CDR1 is ENHRY, CDR2 SYGVKD. CDR3 DNA sequence: TGTGCCATCAGTGCACGAACGGACAGGGTTCCTGAAAAACTGTTTTTT. This codes for CAISARTDRVPEKLFF.

The CDR3: CASIGQGRTGELFF. Here the CDR3 DNA reads TGTGCCAGCATCGGACAGGGTAGGACCGGGGAGCTGTTTTTT. The rearrangement joins TRBV11-2 to TRBJ2-2, with 8 bases lining up with TRBD1. Looked up from germline, CDR1 is SGHAT and CDR2 is FQNNGV. Trimming took 7 bases from V and 5 from J; bases not matched to a gene: 6. This CDR3 has 14 residues.

This clone was observed a handful of times. The CDR3 nucleotides read TGTGCCAGCAAGAAGAAAGCGGTAGGCTACACCTTC. Translation: CASKKKAVGYTF. The chain couples TRBV19 to TRBJ1-2; D is unclear. The germline V and J ends were trimmed by 9 bases and 8 bases, with 16 bases remaining between them. In germline, CDR1 is LNHDA, CDR2 SQIVND (reference sequence). The CDR3 runs 12 residues. Full variable domain (outside the CDR3, taken from reference TRBV19 and TRBJ1-2): DGGITQSPKYLFRKEGQNVTLSCEQNLNHDAMYWYRQDPGQGLRLIYYSQIVNDFQKGDIAEGYSVSREKKESFPLTVTSAQKNPTAFYLCASKKKAVGYTFGSGTRLTVV.

This clone was seen more than once but under ten times. V usage is TRBV7-2 and J usage is TRBJ1-5; D ambiguous. Germline CDR1 and CDR2: SGHTA and FQGNSA. The length of the CDR3 is 15 residues. V lost 4 bases, J lost 3 bases, and 13 bases lay in between. The chain's CDR3 is CASSSQTSFNQPQHF. The CDR3, as DNA: TGTGCCAGCAGCTCCCAGACTAGCTTCAATCAGCCCCAGCATTTT.

This clone was found a few times. This chain connects TRBV21-1 to TRBJ2-5; the table names TRBD2, a call not compared with the DNA. TRBV21-1 is a pseudogene segment. The CDR3 contains 14 residues. The CDR3 spells CASRPQGLGETQYF. In nucleotides, the CDR3 is TGTGCCAGCAGACCCCAGGGACTGGGGGAGACCCAGTACTTC.

This clone appeared a few times. The gene calls are TRBV19 and TRBJ1-6, with TRBD1 as a possible D gene (5 bases). Germline V gives CDR1 LNHDA, CDR2 SQIVND (reference sequence). The CDR3 is made up of 13 amino acids. Trimming removed 9 bases from V and 3 bases from J, with 9 bases in between. Here the CDR3 reads CASKTDYNSPLHF. CDR3 sequence (DNA): TGTGCCAGCAAGACAGACTATAATTCACCCCTCCACTTT.

This chain links TRBV7-6 with TRBJ2-1; 7 bases map to TRBD1. Germline V gene data show CDR1 as SGHVS and CDR2 as FNYEAQ. CDR3 size: 15 residues. V shed 5 bases, J shed 8 bases, and the junction held 12 bases outside the gene matches. The CDR3 bases are TGTGCCAGCAGCGTAAGACAGGGTGGGGTTTATGAGCAGTTCTTC. Protein product: CASSVRQGGVYEQFF.

The V gene is TRBV5-1, the J gene TRBJ1-2; TRBD1 agrees at 9 bases. This CDR3 spans 16 amino acids. CDR1 SGHRS and CDR2 YFSETQ come from the germline V gene. Losses at the gene ends were 4 bases for V and 7 bases for J; bases not matched to a gene: 14. CDR3 bases: TGCGCCAGCAGCACCGCAACAGGGGGCAGCTTAAGTGGCTACACCTTC. Translating gives CASSTATGGSLSGYTF.

In its sample, this clone was seen a few times. The gene calls are TRBV5-4 and TRBJ2-1, with a tentative D call TRBD2 (6 bases). This CDR3 is built from 15 residues. Germline CDR1 reads SGHNT; CDR2 reads YYREEE (reference sequence). V was shortened by 2 bases and J by 5 bases, with 14 bases between the two germline ends. The CDR3 loop reads CASSLRAGPNNEQFF. In nucleotides, the CDR3 is TGTGCCAGCAGCTTACGAGCGGGCCCTAACAATGAGCAGTTCTTC.

This sequence joins TRBV4-3 and TRBJ2-3; D may be TRBD2 (6 bases). Germline assignment: CDR1 LGHNA and CDR2 YSLEER. The ends were cut back, 0 bases at V and 3 bases at J, with 16 bases in the middle. The CDR3 covers 17 residues. CDR3 sequence (DNA): TGCGCCAGCAGCCAAGATTTAGGCCGGGAGAGTACAGATACGCAGTATTTT. Its translation is CASSQDLGRESTDTQYF.

This chain connects TRBV7-2 to TRBJ2-5, with D perhaps matching TRBD1 (6 bases). The germline CDR1 and CDR2 sequences are SGHTA and FQGNSA. With 2 bases removed from V and 3 bases from J, the gap between germline ends came to 13 bases. The CDR3 has 15 residues. This CDR3 is CASSLTGKVEETQYF. DNA of the CDR3: TGTGCCAGCAGCTTAACAGGGAAGGTTGAAGAGACCCAGTACTTC.

V usage is TRBV5-1 and J usage is TRBJ1-3, with 8 bases lining up with TRBD1. V lost 4 bases to trimming and J lost 4 bases; unmatched junction nucleotides: 10. CDR3 size: 16 residues. Germline V gene lookup returns CDR1 SGHRS and CDR2 YFSETQ. The CDR3 DNA reads TGCGCCAGCAGCCCTAGCCCGGACAGGGCGGGAAACACCATATATTTT. This codes for CASSPSPDRAGNTIYF.

The J gene is TRBJ1-4, the V gene TRBV18; 9 bases map to TRBD1. V dropped 2 bases and J dropped 11; count of bases not matched to a gene: 3. CDR1 KGHSH and CDR2 LQKENI come from the germline V gene. The CDR3 has 13 residues. The CDR3 is CASSPTGGEKLFF. In nucleotides, the CDR3 is TGTGCCAGCTCACCAACAGGGGGCGAGAAACTGTTTTTT.

The chain recombines TRBV7-9 with TRBJ1-2; no clear D gene. Germline V lookup: CDR1 SEHNR, CDR2 FQNEAQ (reference sequence). The ends were cut back, 2 bases at V and 0 bases at J, with 10 bases in the middle. This CDR3 region has 15 residues. In DNA form, the CDR3 reads TGTGCCAGCAGCTTAAACAGAGAAGCTAACTATGGCTACACCTTC. It codes for CASSLNREANYGYTF.

The J gene is TRBJ2-3, the V gene TRBV12-5; the D is unclear. Deletions cut 1 base from V and 2 bases from J, with 7 bases between. Germline V gene data show CDR1 as LGHNT and CDR2 as FRNRAP. The CDR3 has 14 amino acids. The CDR3 protein is CASGLEPITDTQYF. The CDR3 DNA follows: TGTGCTAGTGGTTTGGAACCTATCACAGATACGCAGTATTTT.

The J gene is TRBJ2-7, the V gene TRBV6-5, with a tentative D call TRBD2 (5 bases). The ends were cut back, 0 bases at V and 4 bases at J, with 10 bases in the middle. This CDR3 is built from 14 residues. CDR1 and CDR2 (germline): MNHEY, SVGAGI. CDR3 sequence (DNA): TGTGCCAGCAGTTACTCGGAGGCGGATTACGAGCAGTACTTC. Translated, it gives CASSYSEADYEQYF.

The chain is built from TRBV7-9 and TRBJ1-2; D call uncertain. This CDR3 is 17 amino acids long. Trimming cost V 1 base and J 1 base, with 16 bases left between them. Germline V gene sequence: CDR1 SEHNR, CDR2 FQNEAQ (reference sequence). In DNA, the CDR3 is TGTGCCAGCAGCTTAGTTTGGGCCGGGAAACTTAACTATGGCTACACCTTC. This sequence encodes CASSLVWAGKLNYGYTF.

The V gene is TRBV7-9, the J gene TRBJ2-7; TRBD1 matches at 9 bases. Trimming at V came to 5 bases and at J to 5 bases, leaving 7 bases not matched to a gene. The germline V gene has CDR1 SEHNR and CDR2 FQNEAQ (reference sequence). This CDR3 contains 14 residues. In DNA form, the CDR3 reads TGTGCCAGCAGCGACCGGGACAGGGTCAACGAGCAGTACTTC. Encoded protein: CASSDRDRVNEQYF.

The chain couples TRBV25-1 to TRBJ2-7, with D hard to call. Trimming removed 4 bases from V and 2 bases from J, with 3 bases in between. From germline, CDR1 is MGHDK and CDR2 SYGVNS. The CDR3 has 11 residues. The CDR3 sequence is CASSGAYEQYF. The CDR3 DNA reads TGTGCCAGCAGTGGCGCCTACGAGCAGTACTTC.

The chain recombines TRBV5-1 with TRBJ2-7, with 15 positions matching TRBD2. CDR1 SGHRS and CDR2 YFSETQ come from the germline V gene. Unmatched junction bases numbered 1, after V lost 0 bases and J lost 3 bases. CDR3 size: 16 residues. For the CDR3, the DNA is TGCGCCAGCAGCTTGGGGGGACTAGCGGGAGGCTACGAGCAGTACTTC. Translation gives CASSLGGLAGGYEQYF.

The chain couples TRBV11-2 to TRBJ1-3; 8 bases are a match to TRBD1. The CDR3 consists of 16 residues. Germline-derived CDR1 and CDR2 are SGHAT and FQNNGV. Trimming at V came to 4 bases and at J to 4 bases, leaving 9 bases not matched to a gene. This chain's CDR3 is CASSSPDRAYGNTIYF. CDR3 sequence (DNA): TGTGCCAGCAGCTCCCCGGACAGGGCTTACGGAAACACCATATATTTT.

This clone was found once. The chain has TRBV4-3 and TRBJ2-3; 12 bases are a match to TRBD2. Germline V gene sequence: CDR1 LGHNA, CDR2 YSLEER. V shed 2 bases and J 5 bases; nucleotides not matched to a gene: 2. This CDR3 is built from 15 residues. CDR3 nucleotides: TGCGCCAGCAGCCAAAAGACTAGCGGGGGAGATACGCAGTATTTT. Amino acid sequence: CASSQKTSGGDTQYF.

V gene TRBV7-8 combines with J gene TRBJ2-1, with D perhaps TRBD2 (7 bases). Trimming removed 3 bases at V and 5 bases at J, with 14 bases between. Germline loops: CDR1 SGHVS, CDR2 FQNEAQ. The CDR3 length is 15 residues. The CDR3 loop reads CASSLPGGRNNEQFF. CDR3 nucleotide sequence: TGTGCCAGCAGCTTGCCCGGGGGGCGTAACAATGAGCAGTTCTTC.

In DNA form, the CDR3 reads TGTGCCAGCAGCTTAGAGGGGACTAATAAGTTCTTC. Encoded protein: CASSLEGTNKFF. V gene TRBV7-2 combines with J gene TRBJ2-1; 7 nucleotides agree with TRBD2. Trimming took 1 base from V and 14 from J; bases not matched to a gene: 5. Germline CDR1 is SGHTA and CDR2 is FQGNSA. The length of the CDR3 is 12 residues.

This chain uses TRBV30 with TRBJ1-1; TRBD1 aligns across 11 bases. CDR3 length equals 14 residues. V dropped 1 base and J dropped 8; count of bases not matched to a gene: 6. The V gene's germline CDR1 is GTSNPN and CDR2 SVGIG (reference sequence). CDR3 residues: CAWSAGQGAGEAFF. As DNA, the CDR3 is TGTGCCTGGAGTGCAGGACAGGGGGCTGGGGAAGCTTTCTTT.

This sequence joins TRBV5-4 and TRBJ2-7, with 9 bases fitting TRBD1. The CDR3 spans 15 residues. With 4 bases clipped from V and 4 bases from J, the junction kept 9 bases outside the gene matches. Germline V CDR1 and CDR2: SGHNT, YYREEE (reference sequence). CDR3: CASSHPGQGMYEQYF. The CDR3 DNA sequence: TGTGCCAGCAGCCACCCGGGACAGGGAATGTACGAGCAGTACTTC.

This chain links TRBV7-2 with TRBJ2-5; TRBD2 matches at 11 bases. V gave up 2 bases and J gave up 5 bases; unmatched junction bases: 4. CDR3 length: 15 residues. The V gene's germline CDR1 is SGHTA and CDR2 FQGNSA. Here the CDR3 reads CASSLLAGGGETQYF. The CDR3 region has the DNA TGTGCCAGCAGCTTACTAGCGGGAGGCGGGGAGACCCAGTACTTC.

CDR3 in amino acids: CASSPRTDSSGNTIYF. The CDR3 DNA sequence: TGCGCCAGCAGCCCACGAACGGACAGCTCTGGAAACACCATATATTTT. This chain links TRBV4-1 with TRBJ1-3; possible D gene TRBD1, 6 bases. Germline loops: CDR1 MGHRA, CDR2 YSYEKL. With 4 bases removed from V and 0 bases from J, the gap between germline ends came to 13 bases. The CDR3 covers 16 residues.